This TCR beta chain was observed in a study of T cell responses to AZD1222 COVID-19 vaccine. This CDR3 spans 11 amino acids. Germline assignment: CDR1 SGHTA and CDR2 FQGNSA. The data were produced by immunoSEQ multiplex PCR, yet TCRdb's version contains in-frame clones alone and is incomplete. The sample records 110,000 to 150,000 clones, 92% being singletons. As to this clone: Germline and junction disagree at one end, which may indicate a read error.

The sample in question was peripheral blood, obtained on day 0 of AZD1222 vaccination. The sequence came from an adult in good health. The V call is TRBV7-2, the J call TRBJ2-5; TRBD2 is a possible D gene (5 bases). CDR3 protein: CASSLLPGLHF. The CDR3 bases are TGTGCCAGCAGCTTGTTACCTGGACTCCACTTC.